Reported below is one T cell receptor beta chain. The target antigen is unknown. The sample comes from a study of cytomegalovirus exposure and HLA in healthy donors. Study-wide background: Later analysis reported that the 120 or so validation repertoires shared the platform of the 650 to 700 first-cohort repertoires. General study results and limits: Most sequenced TCRs were rare (though some public TCRs occurred in many donors). According to a later analysis, TCR clusters from the first cohort tended to co-occur in the roughly 130 validation repertoires.

CDR3 length: 16 residues. Germline V gene lookup returns CDR1 MNHEY and CDR2 SVGAGI. J was trimmed by 4 bases and V by 0 bases; bases with no gene match: 2. Repertoires were generated with immunoSEQ multiplex PCR, while TCRdb's copy carries only in-frame clones and drops some. This sample has about 160,000 clones, with roughly 91% found just once. The TCR originated in a woman younger than 35 in good health and CMV-seropositive. The chain recombines TRBV6-5 with TRBJ2-7; 14 positions agree with TRBD2. Sequencing was performed on PBMCs. The CDR3 bases are TGTGCCAGCAGTTACTCCGGACTAGCGGGAGGATACGAGCAGTACTTC. Translating gives CASSYSGLAGGYEQYF.